The 19 T cell receptor beta chains in this list originate from one sample, sequenced in a study of OX40 agonist ivuxolimab in advanced cancers. Clones were read by immunoSEQ multiplex PCR, and TCRdb kept only the in-frame ones, dropping some. The sample includes 35,000 to 45,000 clones, approximately 80% of them seen just once. This sample comprised CD4+ or CD8+ T cells sorted from blood, obtained in a trial of the OX40 agonist ivuxolimab. These TCRs come from an adult with an advanced solid tumor such as melanoma, head and neck, liver or kidney cancer.

The chain uses TRBV7-9 and TRBJ1-4; 10 bases are shared with TRBD1. CDR1 SEHNR and CDR2 FQNEAQ come from the germline V gene (reference sequence). The CDR3 extends over 19 amino acids. V dropped 3 bases and J dropped 6; count of bases not matched to a gene: 16. This chain's CDR3 is CASSFPPVGQGTNYEKLFF. The CDR3 DNA is TGTGCCAGCAGCTTTCCTCCGGTGGGACAGGGGACTAACTATGAAAAACTGTTTTTT. The full variable domain, completed using reference TRBV7-9 and TRBJ1-4, is DTGVSQNPRHKITKRGQNVTFRCDPISEHNRLYWYRQTLGQGPEFLTYFQNEAQLEKSRLLSDRFSAERPKGSFSTLEIQRTEQGDSAMYLCASSFPPVGQGTNYEKLFFGSGTQLSVL.

The V gene is TRBV28, the J gene TRBJ2-3, with 9 bases aligning to TRBD2. The CDR3 runs 14 residues. Germline loops: CDR1 MDHEN, CDR2 SYDVKM. Trimming at V came to 8 bases and at J to 5 bases, leaving 8 bases not matched to a gene. CDR3: CASLRAGGLDTQYF. CDR3 in DNA: TGTGCCAGCCTCAGGGCGGGGGGGCTAGATACGCAGTATTTT.

The genes are TRBV14 and TRBJ2-5; TRBD1 aligns across 8 bases. This CDR3 comprises 14 residues. Germline values: CDR1 SGHDN, CDR2 FVKESK. Losses at the gene ends were 11 bases for V and 2 bases for J; bases not matched to a gene: 10. CDR3 loop: CASAQDRVQETQYF. CDR3 bases: TGTGCCTCAGCGCAGGACAGGGTTCAAGAGACCCAGTACTTC.

The V and J genes are TRBV7-2 and TRBJ1-2; the D gene is possibly TRBD1 (5 bases). From germline, CDR1 is SGHTA and CDR2 FQGNSA. The V and J ends lost 0 bases and 8 bases respectively, with 13 bases between them. The CDR3 runs 14 residues. In nucleotides, the CDR3 is TGTGCCAGCAGCTTAGCTCAGGGCCAGGGAGGCTACACCTTC. This encodes CASSLAQGQGGYTF.

This clone was observed a single time. The chain couples TRBV9 to TRBJ2-5; D gene ambiguous. The V end lost 4 bases, the J end lost 5 bases, and 12 bases lay between the germline ends. CDR3 length equals 13 residues. Germline CDR1 SGDLS, CDR2 YYNGEE. CDR3 bases: TGTGCCAGCAGCCCTTGGGTAGGGGAGACCCAGTACTTC. As protein: CASSPWVGETQYF.

The chain employs TRBV19 and TRBJ2-1, with D possibly matching TRBD1 (7 bases). The germline V and J ends were trimmed by 2 bases and 3 bases, with 17 bases remaining between them. From germline, CDR1 is LNHDA and CDR2 SQIVND (reference sequence). The CDR3 loop spans 17 amino acids. CDR3 sequence (DNA): TGTGCCAGTAGTATAACAACAGGGGACTCCCTCTACAATGAGCAGTTCTTC. This encodes CASSITTGDSLYNEQFF. The whole variable domain, filled in from reference TRBV19 and TRBJ2-1, reads DGGITQSPKYLFRKEGQNVTLSCEQNLNHDAMYWYRQDPGQGLRLIYYSQIVNDFQKGDIAEGYSVSREKKESFPLTVTSAQKNPTAFYLCASSITTGDSLYNEQFFGPGTRLTVL.

The rearrangement links TRBV15 to TRBJ2-5; no clear D. Between the trimmed V and J ends, which lost 8 bases and 1 base, there was a span of 14 bases. CDR3 size: 14 residues. Germline values: CDR1 LNHNV, CDR2 YYDKDF (reference sequence). CDR3 sequence reads: CATSYVGFQETQYF. In nucleotides, the CDR3 is TGTGCCACCTCTTACGTGGGGTTCCAAGAGACCCAGTACTTC.

The V gene is TRBV4-3, the J gene TRBJ2-7; TRBD2 matches at 10 bases. The length of the CDR3 is 15 residues. Germline V gene sequence: CDR1 LGHNA, CDR2 YSLEER. With V trimmed by 1 base and J by 2 bases, 2 bases remained unmatched. The CDR3 nucleotides read TGCGCCAGCAGCCAAGGGACTAGCGGAACCTACGAGCAGTACTTC. Translated: CASSQGTSGTYEQYF.

The chain joins TRBV6-4 to TRBJ2-1; TRBD1 matches at 7 bases. Germline CDR1 and CDR2: MRHNA and SNTAGT. The CDR3 covers 13 residues. V gave up 8 bases and J gave up 5 bases; unmatched junction bases: 6. The CDR3 is CASSDRANNEQFF. The CDR3 region has the DNA TGTGCCAGCTCAGACAGGGCAAACAATGAGCAGTTCTTC.

The chain uses TRBV7-8 and TRBJ2-5; D may match TRBD1 or TRBD2 (6 bases each). Trimming removed 0 bases from V and 5 bases from J, with 13 bases in between. The CDR3 spans 15 residues. Germline V lookup: CDR1 SGHVS, CDR2 FQNEAQ. The CDR3 nucleotides are TGTGCCAGCAGCTTAGCGTGGGGGGCTGTGGAGACCCAGTACTTC. Protein: CASSLAWGAVETQYF.

The chain recombines TRBV6-1 with TRBJ2-7; D is possibly TRBD1 (5 bases). The CDR3 consists of 15 residues. From germline, CDR1 is MNHNS and CDR2 SASEGT. Trimming cost V 3 bases and J 4 bases, with 16 bases left between them. The CDR3 coding sequence is TGTGCCAGCAGTGAGGCCCAAGCAGGGCCGTACGAGCAGTACTTC. It is translated as CASSEAQAGPYEQYF.

The chain couples TRBV6-6 to TRBJ2-7; weak D call: TRBD1 (5 bases). V lost 5 bases and J lost 5, with 13 bases in between. Per the germline V gene, CDR1 is MNHNY and CDR2 is SVGAGI (reference sequence). The CDR3 is 13 amino acids. CDR3 region: CASSQGSWDEQYF. For the CDR3, the DNA is TGTGCCAGCAGTCAGGGTAGTTGGGACGAGCAGTACTTC.

The chain couples TRBV7-2 to TRBJ2-3; 11 bases fit TRBD2. The junction had 5 bases not matched to a gene; V was cut back by 3 bases and J by 6 bases. The CDR3 runs to 15 residues. CDR1 and CDR2 from the germline V gene are SGHTA and FQGNSA. CDR3 nucleotides: TGTGCCAGCAGCTTGACTAGCGGGGAATTGGATACGCAGTATTTT. Translating gives CASSLTSGELDTQYF.

The chain recombines TRBV5-1 with TRBJ1-1, with 7 bases aligning to TRBD1. This CDR3 is 12 amino acids long. Germline trimming cut 5 bases from V and 5 bases from J; bases unmatched to any gene: 3. Germline CDR1 reads SGHRS; CDR2 reads YFSETQ. The CDR3 sequence: CASRTGTTEAFF. Written as DNA, the CDR3 is TGCGCCAGCAGGACAGGGACAACTGAAGCTTTCTTT.

This CDR3 reads CASSSTTEQNTEAFF. The CDR3 DNA reads as TGTGCCAGCAGTTCCACGACAGAGCAGAACACTGAAGCTTTCTTT. J is TRBJ1-1 and V is TRBV6-5; D perhaps matches TRBD1 (5 bases). Deletions cut 4 bases from V and 1 base from J, with 13 bases between. Germline V gives CDR1 MNHEY, CDR2 SVGAGI. This CDR3 is 15 amino acids long.

Notes on this clone: At one end, the junction sequence differs from germline, possibly due to a read error. This chain uses TRBV7-2 with TRBJ2-7; the D gene is possibly TRBD2 (6 bases). Per germline, CDR1 SGHTA and CDR2 FQGNSA. The CDR3 sequence is 14 residues long. The CDR3 protein is CASSFPGTGYAQYF. For the CDR3, the DNA is TGTGCCAGCAGCTTCCCCGGGACTGGCTACGCGCAGTACTTC. The full variable domain, with the rest looked up from reference TRBV7-2 and TRBJ2-7, is GAGVSQSPSNKVTEKGKDVELRCDPISGHTALYWYRQSLGQGLEFLIYFQGNSAPDKSGLPSDRFSAERTGGSVSTLTIQRTQQEDSAVYLCASSFPGTGYAQYFGPGTRLTVT.

This clone came up once. This chain joins TRBV10-3 and TRBJ1-1, with no clear D. This CDR3 contains 14 residues. V was pared by 6 bases and J by 5 bases, with 16 bases between. The V gene's germline CDR1 is ENHRY and CDR2 SYGVKD. The CDR3 reads CAIRIGRENTEAFF. Here the CDR3 DNA reads TGTGCCATCAGGATTGGACGAGAGAATACTGAAGCTTTCTTT.

This rearrangement joins TRBV19 to TRBJ2-3, with D perhaps TRBD2 (5 bases). Looked up from germline, CDR1 is LNHDA and CDR2 is SQIVND (reference sequence). The CDR3 consists of 13 residues. V lost 4 bases and J lost 4, with 9 bases in between. The CDR3 spells CASSTGVPDTQYF. CDR3 coding DNA: TGTGCCAGTAGTACCGGGGTCCCAGATACGCAGTATTTT. The full variable domain, completed using reference TRBV19 and TRBJ2-3, is DGGITQSPKYLFRKEGQNVTLSCEQNLNHDAMYWYRQDPGQGLRLIYYSQIVNDFQKGDIAEGYSVSREKKESFPLTVTSAQKNPTAFYLCASSTGVPDTQYFGPGTRLTVL.

The chain joins TRBV11-2 to TRBJ2-1, with D hard to call. Germline V CDR1 and CDR2: SGHAT, FQNNGV. The CDR3 has 12 amino acids. V lost 5 bases, J lost 7 bases, and 9 bases lay in between. CDR3 nucleotide sequence: TGTGCCAGCAGCCAGTACTCAAATGAGCAGTTCTTC. It encodes CASSQYSNEQFF.